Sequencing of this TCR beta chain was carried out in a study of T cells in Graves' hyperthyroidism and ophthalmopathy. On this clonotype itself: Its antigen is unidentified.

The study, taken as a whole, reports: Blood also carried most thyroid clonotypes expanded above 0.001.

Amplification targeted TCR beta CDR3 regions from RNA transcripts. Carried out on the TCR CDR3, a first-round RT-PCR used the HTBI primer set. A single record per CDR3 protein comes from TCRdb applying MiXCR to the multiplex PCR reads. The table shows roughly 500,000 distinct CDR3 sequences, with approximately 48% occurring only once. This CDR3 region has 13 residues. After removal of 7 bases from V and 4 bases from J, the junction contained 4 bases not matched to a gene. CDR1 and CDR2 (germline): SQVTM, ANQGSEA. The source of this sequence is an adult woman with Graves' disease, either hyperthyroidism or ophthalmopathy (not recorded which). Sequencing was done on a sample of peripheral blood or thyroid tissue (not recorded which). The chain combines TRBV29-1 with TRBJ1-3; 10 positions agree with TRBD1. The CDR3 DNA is TGCAGCGCCTGGACAGGGGGAGGAAACACCATATATTTT. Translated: CSAWTGGGNTIYF.